These 11 T cell receptor beta chains originate from one sample sequenced in a study of T cells in severe cutaneous drug reactions. TCR subtype-specific primers in iRepertoire multiplex PCR prepared libraries for bulk and single-cell sequencing. TCRdb re-called the multiplex PCR reads and gives one entry per CDR3 protein, without DNA. Here the sample table reports around 4,200 distinct CDR3 sequences. Carbamazepine had induced Stevens-Johnson syndrome or toxic epidermal necrolysis in the sequenced donors. Sample: PBMCs. The receptors derive from a human donor with Stevens-Johnson syndrome, a severe cutaneous drug reaction.

This chain joins TRBV29-1 and TRBJ2-3; without DNA, the TCRdb call of TRBD2 cannot be checked. Germline lookup yields CDR1 SQVTM and CDR2 ANQGSEA. This CDR3 spans 15 amino acids. CDR3 amino acids: CSVGVGRENSDTQYF.

The V call is TRBV7-9, the J call TRBJ1-3; TCRdb outputs TRBD1, but without DNA this stays unchecked. The CDR3 is 14 residues long. CDR1 is SEHNR and CDR2 is FQNEAQ in the germline V gene (reference sequence). CDR3 residues: CASSLGGTGNTIYF.

J is TRBJ2-2 and V is TRBV12-5; TCRdb selects TRBD1, and the lack of DNA leaves this call unchecked. Germline loops: CDR1 LGHNT, CDR2 FRNRAP. The CDR3 has 16 residues. The CDR3 loop reads CASGLVRGGGTGELFF.

The genes are TRBV4-1 and TRBJ1-1; lacking DNA, the TRBD1 call made by TCRdb goes unchecked. This CDR3 spans 16 amino acids. The germline V gene has CDR1 MGHRA and CDR2 YSYEKL. This CDR3 is CASSPTDRGGNTEAFF.

This clonotype is called medium-sized (0.01 to 0.1%) based on its frequency. The V call is TRBV6-5, the J call TRBJ1-2; TCRdb proposes TRBD1, but this gene call is untestable without DNA. Germline V gene lookup returns CDR1 MNHEY and CDR2 SVGAGI. CDR3 length equals 13 residues. The CDR3 sequence is CASSSTGSYGYTF.

The V call is TRBV5-8, the J call TRBJ1-1. The CDR3 is 13 amino acids. Germline loops: CDR1 SGHTS, CDR2 YDEGEE. This chain's CDR3 is CASSLGKWGEAFF. The full variable domain, its missing parts supplied by reference TRBV5-8 and TRBJ1-1, is EAGVTQSPTHLIKTRGQQATLRCSPISGHTSVYWYQQALGLGLQFLLWYDEGEERNRGNFPPRFSGRQFPNYSSELNVNALELEDSALYLCASSLGKWGEAFFGQGTRLTVV.

The chain carries TRBV5-6 and TRBJ2-3. This CDR3 has 14 amino acids. Germline CDR1 is SGHDT and CDR2 is YYEEEE. This CDR3 reads CASSLGSRTDTQYF.

The rearrangement links TRBV9 to TRBJ2-3. Germline V CDR1 and CDR2: SGDLS, YYNGEE. The CDR3 is made up of 17 amino acids. The CDR3: CASSVVKGTASTDTQYF. The whole variable domain, filled in from reference TRBV9 and TRBJ2-3, reads DSGVTQTPKHLITATGQRVTLRCSPRSGDLSVYWYQQSLDQGLQFLIQYYNGEERAKGNILERFSAQQFPDLHSELNLSSLELGDSALYFCASSVVKGTASTDTQYFGPGTRLTVL.

V and J are TRBV5-1 and TRBJ1-2. Germline-derived CDR1 and CDR2 are SGHRS and YFSETQ. There are 13 residues in the CDR3. The chain's CDR3 is CASSADTDYGYTF.

This clonotype is called medium-sized based on its frequency. This chain connects TRBV29-1 to TRBJ2-3; TCRdb indicates TRBD2, and absent DNA this call remains unverified. Germline values: CDR1 SQVTM, CDR2 ANQGSEA. The CDR3 totals 16 residues. The CDR3 here is CSVEDPSSGSVDTQYF.

The rearrangement uses TRBV10-2 and TRBJ1-1; TCRdb selects TRBD1, and the lack of DNA leaves this call unchecked. There are 14 residues in the CDR3. Germline V gene data show CDR1 as WSHSY and CDR2 as SAAADI. The CDR3 spells CASSGSAGGTEAFF.